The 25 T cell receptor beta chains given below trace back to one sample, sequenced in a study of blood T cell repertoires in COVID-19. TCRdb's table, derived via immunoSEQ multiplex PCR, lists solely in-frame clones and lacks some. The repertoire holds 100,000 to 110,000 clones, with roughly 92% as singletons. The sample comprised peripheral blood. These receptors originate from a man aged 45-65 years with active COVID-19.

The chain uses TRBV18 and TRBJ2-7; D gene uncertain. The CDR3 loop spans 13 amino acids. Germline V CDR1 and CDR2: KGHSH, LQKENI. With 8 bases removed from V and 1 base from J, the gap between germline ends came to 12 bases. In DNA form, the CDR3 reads TGTGCCAGCGCCCGACGAGGATCCTACGAGCAGTACGTC. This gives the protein CASARRGSYEQYV.

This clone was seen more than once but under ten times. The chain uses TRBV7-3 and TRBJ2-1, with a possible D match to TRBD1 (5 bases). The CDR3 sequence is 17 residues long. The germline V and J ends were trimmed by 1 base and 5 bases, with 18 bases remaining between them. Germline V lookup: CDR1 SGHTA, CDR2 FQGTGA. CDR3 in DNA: TGTGCCAGCAGCTTAAGGTCTGGGGCAGGCCTTAACAATGAGCAGTTCTTC. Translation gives CASSLRSGAGLNNEQFF.

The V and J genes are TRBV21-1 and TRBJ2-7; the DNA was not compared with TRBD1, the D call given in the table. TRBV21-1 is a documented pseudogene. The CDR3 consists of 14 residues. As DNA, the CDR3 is TGTGCCAGCAGCTCAGTAAGGTTAAGGGGGGAGCAGTACGTC. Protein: CASSSVRLRGEQYV.

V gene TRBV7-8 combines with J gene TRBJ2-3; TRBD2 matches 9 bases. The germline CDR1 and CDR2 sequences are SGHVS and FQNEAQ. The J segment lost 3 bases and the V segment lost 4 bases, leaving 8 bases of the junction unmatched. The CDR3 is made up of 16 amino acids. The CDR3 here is CASSSFAGGNTDTQYF. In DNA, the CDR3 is TGTGCCAGCAGCTCTTTCGCGGGGGGGAATACAGATACGCAGTATTTT.

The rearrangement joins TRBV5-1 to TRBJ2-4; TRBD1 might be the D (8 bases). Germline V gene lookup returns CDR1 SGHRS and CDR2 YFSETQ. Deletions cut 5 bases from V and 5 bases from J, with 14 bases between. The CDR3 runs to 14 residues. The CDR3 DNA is TGCGCCAGCAGACAGGGGGGGCCGGAAAACATTCAGTACTTC. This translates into CASRQGGPENIQYF.

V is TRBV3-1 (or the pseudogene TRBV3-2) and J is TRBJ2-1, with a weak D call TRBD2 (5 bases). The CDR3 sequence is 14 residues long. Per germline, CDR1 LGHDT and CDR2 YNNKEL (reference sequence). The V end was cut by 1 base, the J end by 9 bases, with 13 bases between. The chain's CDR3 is CASSQGTEEGEQFF. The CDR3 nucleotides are TGTGCCAGCAGCCAAGGTACGGAAGAGGGTGAGCAGTTCTTC.

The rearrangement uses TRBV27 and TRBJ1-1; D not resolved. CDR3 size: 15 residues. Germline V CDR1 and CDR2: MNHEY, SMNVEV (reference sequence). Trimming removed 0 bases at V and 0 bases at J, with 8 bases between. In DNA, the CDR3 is TGTGCCAGCAGTTTATCTGGGCAGCTGAACACTGAAGCTTTCTTT. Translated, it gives CASSLSGQLNTEAFF.

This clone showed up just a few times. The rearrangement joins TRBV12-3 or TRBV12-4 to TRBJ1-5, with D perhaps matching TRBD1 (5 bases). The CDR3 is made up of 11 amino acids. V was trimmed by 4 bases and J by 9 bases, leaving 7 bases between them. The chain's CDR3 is CASSSGGPQHF. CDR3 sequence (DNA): TGTGCCAGCAGTTCCGGGGGGCCCCAGCATTTT.

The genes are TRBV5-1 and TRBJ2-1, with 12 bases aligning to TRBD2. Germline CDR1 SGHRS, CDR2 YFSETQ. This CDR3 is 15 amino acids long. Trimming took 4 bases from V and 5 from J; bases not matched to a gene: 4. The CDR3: CASSRTSGDNNEQFF. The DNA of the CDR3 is TGCGCCAGCAGCCGGACTAGCGGGGATAACAATGAGCAGTTCTTC.

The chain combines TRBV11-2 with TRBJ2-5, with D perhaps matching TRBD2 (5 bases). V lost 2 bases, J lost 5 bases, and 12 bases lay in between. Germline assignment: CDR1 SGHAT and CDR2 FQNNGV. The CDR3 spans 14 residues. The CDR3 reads CASSLLLEVETQYF. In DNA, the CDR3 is TGTGCCAGCAGCTTACTACTAGAGGTGGAGACCCAGTACTTC.

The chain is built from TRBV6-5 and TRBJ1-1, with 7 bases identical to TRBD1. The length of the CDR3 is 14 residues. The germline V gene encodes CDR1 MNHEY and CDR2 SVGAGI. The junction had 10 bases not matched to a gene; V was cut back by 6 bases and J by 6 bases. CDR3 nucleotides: TGTGCCAGCAGAGTTAAGACAGGGTATGCTGAAGCTTTCTTT. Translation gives CASRVKTGYAEAFF.

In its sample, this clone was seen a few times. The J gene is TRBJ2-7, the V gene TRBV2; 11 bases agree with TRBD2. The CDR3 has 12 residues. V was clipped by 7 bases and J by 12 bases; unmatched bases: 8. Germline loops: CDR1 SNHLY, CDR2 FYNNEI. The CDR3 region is CASIGTSGTPYV. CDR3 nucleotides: TGTGCCAGCATTGGGACTAGCGGCACCCCGTACGTC.

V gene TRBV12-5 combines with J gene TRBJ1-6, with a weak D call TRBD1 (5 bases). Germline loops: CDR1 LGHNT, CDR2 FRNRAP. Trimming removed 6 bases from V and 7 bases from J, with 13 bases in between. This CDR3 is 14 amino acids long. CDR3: CASGPATENSPLHF. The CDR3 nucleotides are TGTGCTAGTGGGCCCGCGACAGAAAATTCACCCCTCCACTTT.

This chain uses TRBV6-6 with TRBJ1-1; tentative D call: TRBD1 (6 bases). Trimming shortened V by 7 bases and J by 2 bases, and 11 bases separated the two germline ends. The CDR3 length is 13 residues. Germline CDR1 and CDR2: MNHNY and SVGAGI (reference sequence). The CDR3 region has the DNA TGTGCCAGCAAGGCAGGGGCTAACACTGAAGCTTTCTTT. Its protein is CASKAGANTEAFF.

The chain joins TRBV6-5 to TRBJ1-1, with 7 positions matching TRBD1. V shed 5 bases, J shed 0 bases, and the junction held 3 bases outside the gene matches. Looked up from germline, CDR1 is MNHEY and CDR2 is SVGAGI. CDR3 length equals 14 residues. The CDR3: CASSPTGVNTEAFF. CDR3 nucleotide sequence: TGTGCCAGCAGTCCTACAGGGGTGAACACTGAAGCTTTCTTT.

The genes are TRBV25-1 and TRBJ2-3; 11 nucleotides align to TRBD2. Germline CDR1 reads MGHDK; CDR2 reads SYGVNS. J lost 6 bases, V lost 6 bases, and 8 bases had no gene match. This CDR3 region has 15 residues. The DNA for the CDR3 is TGTGCCAGCAGCAACTTACTAGCGGGAGTGGATACGCAGTATTTT. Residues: CASSNLLAGVDTQYF.

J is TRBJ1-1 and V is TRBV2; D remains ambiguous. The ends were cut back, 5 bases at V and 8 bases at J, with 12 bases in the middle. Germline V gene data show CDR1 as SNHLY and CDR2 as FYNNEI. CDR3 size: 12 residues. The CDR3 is CASSLAGREAFF. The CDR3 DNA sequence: TGTGCCAGCAGTTTGGCAGGCAGGGAAGCTTTCTTT.

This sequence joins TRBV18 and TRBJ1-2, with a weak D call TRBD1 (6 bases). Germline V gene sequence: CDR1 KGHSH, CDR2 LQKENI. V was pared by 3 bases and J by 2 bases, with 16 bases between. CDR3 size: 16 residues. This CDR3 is CASSPTQGRSNYGYTF. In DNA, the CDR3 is TGTGCCAGCTCACCCACCCAGGGGCGATCAAACTATGGCTACACCTTC.

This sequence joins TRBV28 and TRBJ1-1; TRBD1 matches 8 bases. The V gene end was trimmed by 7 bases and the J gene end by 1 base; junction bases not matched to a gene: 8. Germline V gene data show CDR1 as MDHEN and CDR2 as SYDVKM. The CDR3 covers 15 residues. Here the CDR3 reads CASNPRQGTNTEAFF. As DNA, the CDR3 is TGTGCCAGCAACCCCCGACAGGGGACGAACACTGAAGCTTTCTTT. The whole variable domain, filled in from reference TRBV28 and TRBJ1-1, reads DVKVTQSSRYLVKRTGEKVFLECVQDMDHENMFWYRQDPGLGLRLIYFSYDVKMKEKGDIPEGYSVSREKKERFSLILESASTNQTSMYLCASNPRQGTNTEAFFGQGTRLTVV.

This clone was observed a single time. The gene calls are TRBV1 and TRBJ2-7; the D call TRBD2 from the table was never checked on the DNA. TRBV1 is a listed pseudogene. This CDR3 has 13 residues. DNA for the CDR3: TGCACCAGCAGCCAAGATACGGCGAGGAACCAGTACTTC. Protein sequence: CTSSQDTARNQYF.

CDR3 sequence reads: CASRTVNYGYTF. The CDR3 coding sequence is TGTGCCAGCAGGACAGTTAACTATGGCTACACCTTC. The chain is built from TRBV6-5 and TRBJ1-2; maybe TRBD1 (5 bases). The CDR3 covers 12 residues. Germline V lookup: CDR1 MNHEY, CDR2 SVGAGI. The germline V and J ends were trimmed by 6 bases and 1 base, with 6 bases remaining between them.

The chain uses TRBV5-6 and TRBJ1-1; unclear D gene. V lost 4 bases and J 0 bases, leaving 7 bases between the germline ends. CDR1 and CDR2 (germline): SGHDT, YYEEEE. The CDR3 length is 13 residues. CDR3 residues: CASSVPVNTEAFF. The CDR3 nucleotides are TGTGCCAGCAGCGTACCAGTGAACACTGAAGCTTTCTTT.

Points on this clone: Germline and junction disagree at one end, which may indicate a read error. CDR3 sequence reads: CASSLDRATEAFF. CDR3 sequence (DNA): TGTGCCAGCAGCTTAGACAGGGCGACTGAAGCTTTCTTT. The rearrangement uses TRBV12-3 or TRBV12-4 and TRBJ1-1; 7 nucleotides align to TRBD1. This CDR3 comprises 13 residues.

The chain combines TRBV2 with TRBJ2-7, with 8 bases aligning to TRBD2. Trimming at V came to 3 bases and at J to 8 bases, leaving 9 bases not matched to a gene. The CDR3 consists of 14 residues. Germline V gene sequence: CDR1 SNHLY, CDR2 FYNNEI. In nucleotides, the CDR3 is TGTGCCAGCAGTGAGTCGGGAGGGTTGTTGCAGCAGTACGTC. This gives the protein CASSESGGLLQQYV.

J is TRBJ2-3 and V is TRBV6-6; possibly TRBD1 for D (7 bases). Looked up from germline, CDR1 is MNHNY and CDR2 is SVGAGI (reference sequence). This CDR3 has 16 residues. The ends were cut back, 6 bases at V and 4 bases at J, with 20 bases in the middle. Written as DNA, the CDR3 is TGTGCCAGCAGCTACGCAAGGGGGCGGGATCCAGATACGCAGTATTTT. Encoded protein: CASSYARGRDPDTQYF.